The 27 T cell receptor beta chains below all came from one sample that was sequenced in a study of blood T cell repertoires in COVID-19. TCRdb's table, derived via immunoSEQ multiplex PCR, lists solely in-frame clones and lacks some. Here the sample spans roughly 62,000 clones, more than 60% being singletons. Sample: peripheral blood. Receptor source: an elderly woman with active or convalescent COVID-19.

V is TRBV7-8 and J is TRBJ2-3; perhaps TRBD2 as D (5 bases). This CDR3 spans 17 amino acids. Germline V lookup: CDR1 SGHVS, CDR2 FQNEAQ. Between the trimmed V and J ends, which lost 1 base and 0 bases, there was a span of 14 bases. CDR3 protein: CASSLVRRGRSTDTQYF. As DNA, the CDR3 is TGTGCCAGCAGCTTAGTTCGTCGAGGGCGTAGCACAGATACGCAGTATTTT.

CDR3: CASSVWKGEGGYTF. The CDR3 nucleotides are TGTGCCAGCAGCGTATGGAAGGGGGAGGGTGGCTACACCTTC. This chain links TRBV9 with TRBJ1-2, with a weak D call TRBD1 (6 bases). V was cut by 1 base and J by 7 bases, with 14 bases left in between. Per the germline V gene, CDR1 is SGDLS and CDR2 is YYNGEE. This CDR3 comprises 14 residues.

The genes are TRBV5-4 and TRBJ1-3; 8 bases are shared with TRBD1. The V and J ends lost 0 bases and 4 bases, in that order; junction bases with no gene match: 0. Germline CDR1 reads SGHNT; CDR2 reads YYREEE (reference sequence). The CDR3 is made up of 14 amino acids. The CDR3 coding sequence is TGTGCCAGCAGCTTGGGGACAGGGGGAAACACCATATATTTT. Its translation is CASSLGTGGNTIYF.

The chain recombines TRBV2 with TRBJ1-4; D perhaps matches TRBD1 (6 bases). CDR1 and CDR2 (germline): SNHLY, FYNNEI. This CDR3 has 13 residues. V dropped 5 bases and J dropped 7 bases, with 11 bases sitting between them. The CDR3 region has the DNA TGTGCCAGCAGTACAGGGTTACGTGAAAAACTGTTTTTT. Protein: CASSTGLREKLFF.

The chain combines TRBV9 with TRBJ2-7, with 7 nucleotides matching TRBD1. The CDR3 loop spans 14 amino acids. The J segment lost 1 base and the V segment lost 0 bases, leaving 1 base of the junction unmatched. CDR1 SGDLS and CDR2 YYNGEE come from the germline V gene. The CDR3: CASSVGGQSYEQYF. The CDR3 DNA sequence: TGTGCCAGCAGCGTAGGGGGACAGTCCTACGAGCAGTACTTC.

The chain links TRBV28 to TRBJ2-3; 7 nucleotides align to TRBD1. Trimming at V came to 5 bases and at J to 2 bases, leaving 13 bases not matched to a gene. This CDR3 has 17 amino acids. Germline V gene lookup returns CDR1 MDHEN and CDR2 SYDVKM. The CDR3 is CASSPSRGRALTDTQYF. The CDR3 DNA reads as TGTGCCAGCAGTCCCTCGAGGGGGCGGGCCCTCACAGATACGCAGTATTTT.

In regard to this clone: At one boundary the junction diverges from the germline segment, which might be a read error. This chain joins TRBV7-7 and TRBJ2-7; 7 bases match TRBD1. Germline CDR1 SSHAT, CDR2 FNYEAQ (reference sequence). CDR3 length: 13 amino acids. The CDR3, as DNA: TGTGCTAGCAGCCGGGACAGAGAGGGCGAGCAGTACTTC. It codes for CASSRDREGEQYF.

J is TRBJ2-5 and V is TRBV5-1, with D tentatively TRBD1 (6 bases). The CDR3 has 15 amino acids. V was cut by 4 bases and J by 0 bases, with 13 bases left in between. CDR1 SGHRS and CDR2 YFSETQ come from the germline V gene. The CDR3 region has the DNA TGCGCCAGCAGCCCCGGACAGACGTACCAAGAGACCCAGTACTTC. It is translated as CASSPGQTYQETQYF.

The sample holds a few counts of this clone. The J gene is TRBJ2-7, the V gene TRBV3-1 (or the pseudogene TRBV3-2), with TRBD1 matching over 8 bases. Germline CDR1 is LGHDT and CDR2 is YNNKEL (reference sequence). The trim removed 5 bases at V and 6 bases at J, leaving 9 bases unmatched. The CDR3 extends over 14 amino acids. In DNA, the CDR3 is TGTGCCAGCAGCAGGTCCGGGACAGGTGGCGAGCAGTACTTC. As protein: CASSRSGTGGEQYF.

The genes are TRBV4-1 and TRBJ2-2; 9 nucleotides agree with TRBD1. Trimming took 4 bases from V and 0 from J; bases not matched to a gene: 9. Germline CDR1 and CDR2: MGHRA and YSYEKL. The CDR3 is 18 residues long. CDR3 loop: CASSPRWTGAPNTGELFF. DNA for the CDR3: TGCGCCAGCAGCCCCCGGTGGACAGGGGCCCCGAACACCGGGGAGCTGTTTTTT.

CDR3 DNA: TGTGCCATCAGTGAGTCGAGCGGGGGGCAGATTAATGAAAAACTGTTTTTT. Translating gives CAISESSGGQINEKLFF. The chain couples TRBV10-3 to TRBJ1-4; D possibly corresponds to TRBD1 (6 bases). This CDR3 has 17 residues. Germline CDR1 is ENHRY and CDR2 is SYGVKD. The V and J ends lost 0 bases and 4 bases respectively, with 15 bases between them.

The V call is TRBV12-3 or TRBV12-4, the J call TRBJ1-2; a weak D match, TRBD1 (5 bases). This CDR3 spans 12 amino acids. Trimming left V 6 bases short and J 8 bases short, with 13 bases between. In DNA, the CDR3 is TGTGCCAGCAGACCCGGGGGAAGGGGCTACACCTTC. Its protein is CASRPGGRGYTF.

This clone was detected only once. The chain is built from TRBV20-1 and TRBJ1-1; TRBD1 agrees at 9 bases. Germline assignment: CDR1 DFQATT and CDR2 SNEGSKA (reference sequence). After removal of 3 bases from V and 3 bases from J, the junction contained 8 bases not matched to a gene. This CDR3 spans 15 amino acids. In DNA form, the CDR3 reads TGCAGTGCTAGTCCCCCGGGACAGGGCGACACTGAAGCTTTCTTT. Its protein product is CSASPPGQGDTEAFF.

A remark on this clone: The same CDR3 can be traced to other DNA sequences in this sample. The V call is TRBV30, the J call TRBJ1-2; weak D call: TRBD1 (5 bases). Looked up from germline, CDR1 is GTSNPN and CDR2 is SVGIG (reference sequence). The CDR3 sequence is 11 residues long. V was cut by 3 bases and J by 7 bases, with 9 bases left in between. CDR3 in amino acids: CAWSGGSGYTF. In nucleotides, the CDR3 is TGTGCCTGGAGCGGGGGGTCTGGCTACACCTTC.

The genes are TRBV4-1 and TRBJ2-7; tentative D call: TRBD1 (6 bases). Looked up from germline, CDR1 is MGHRA and CDR2 is YSYEKL. The CDR3 is 18 amino acids. Trimming shortened V by 1 base and J by 2 bases, and 21 bases separated the two germline ends. CDR3 sequence: CASSQGLSTGLIPYEQYF. The CDR3 DNA follows: TGCGCCAGCAGCCAAGGCCTTTCGACAGGTTTAATCCCCTACGAGCAGTACTTC.

The rearrangement links TRBV6-6 to TRBJ1-2; D not resolved. Germline V lookup: CDR1 MNHNY, CDR2 SVGAGI (reference sequence). Trimming removed 6 bases from V and 3 bases from J, with 14 bases in between. This CDR3 spans 14 amino acids. CDR3 DNA: TGTGCCAGCAGCCTAACCCCGGGAGACTATGGCTACACCTTC. Protein sequence: CASSLTPGDYGYTF.

The chain uses TRBV19 and TRBJ1-3; tentative D call: TRBD1 (6 bases). The CDR3 sequence is 18 residues long. Germline CDR1 LNHDA, CDR2 SQIVND (reference sequence). The V end lost 3 bases, the J end lost 7 bases, and 25 bases lay between the germline ends. CDR3 nucleotides: TGTGCCAGTAGTATTTCTACGAACAGGGATTTAAGGTTGAACACCATATATTTT. Translation: CASSISTNRDLRLNTIYF.

This rearrangement joins TRBV3-1 (or the pseudogene TRBV3-2) to TRBJ1-1; D is perhaps TRBD1 (6 bases). Trimming stripped 1 base from V and 5 bases from J, with 11 bases between. CDR1 LGHDT and CDR2 YNNKEL come from the germline V gene (reference sequence). The CDR3 spans 14 residues. DNA of the CDR3: TGTGCCAGCAGCCAAGCAGGGGCACAGACTGAAGCTTTCTTT. It is translated as CASSQAGAQTEAFF.

V is TRBV21-1 and J is TRBJ2-6; TRBD1 is taken as the D call from the table, unchecked against the DNA. TRBV21-1 is a pseudogene segment. The CDR3 totals 16 residues. CDR3 region: CASSRDRGPGANVLTF. The CDR3 DNA sequence: TGTGCCAGCAGCAGGGACAGGGGGCCTGGGGCCAACGTCCTGACTTTC.

This chain links TRBV5-1 with TRBJ1-1; weak D call: TRBD1 (5 bases). The CDR3 is made up of 15 amino acids. Germline assignment: CDR1 SGHRS and CDR2 YFSETQ. V dropped 4 bases and J dropped 0 bases, with 13 bases sitting between them. CDR3 protein: CASSRQPGLNTEAFF. The DNA for the CDR3 is TGCGCCAGCAGCCGTCAACCAGGGCTGAACACTGAAGCTTTCTTT.

V gene TRBV5-4 combines with J gene TRBJ1-3; unclear D gene. V gave up 4 bases and J gave up 4 bases, with 12 bases separating them. Germline values: CDR1 SGHNT, CDR2 YYREEE (reference sequence). The CDR3 spans 14 residues. CDR3 nucleotide sequence: TGTGCCAGCAGCCCCTCACGCGGGGGAAACACCATATATTTT. Translation: CASSPSRGGNTIYF.

V gene TRBV30 combines with J gene TRBJ2-7; 11 bases are shared with TRBD2. V lost 3 bases, J lost 2 bases, and 3 bases stayed unmatched. The length of the CDR3 is 14 residues. CDR1 GTSNPN and CDR2 SVGIG come from the germline V gene (reference sequence). CDR3 nucleotides: TGTGCCTGGAGACTAGCGGGGGCCGCCTACGAGCAGTACTTC. It translates to CAWRLAGAAYEQYF.

J is TRBJ1-3 and V is TRBV2; the D is unclear. With 5 bases removed from V and 0 bases from J, the gap between germline ends came to 11 bases. Per the germline V gene, CDR1 is SNHLY and CDR2 is FYNNEI. CDR3 length: 15 amino acids. The CDR3, as DNA: TGTGCCAGCAGTCGGGAGGTGAGCTCTGGAAACACCATATATTTT. This sequence encodes CASSREVSSGNTIYF.

Regarding this clone: One end of the junction is discordant with germline, which a read error may explain. The chain carries TRBV6-5 and TRBJ1-4; no firm D call. Germline CDR1 and CDR2: MNHEY and SVGAGI. The CDR3 is 14 amino acids. CDR3 protein: CASSYSGGREKLFF. The CDR3 DNA reads TGTGCCAGCAGCTACTCTGGCGGCAGAGAAAAACTGTTTTTT.

The genes are TRBV10-1 and TRBJ2-3; 8 bases align to TRBD1. CDR1 and CDR2 (germline): WNHNN, SYGVQD (reference sequence). The CDR3 consists of 14 residues. V shed 6 bases and J 1 base; nucleotides not matched to a gene: 3. In nucleotides, the CDR3 is TGCGCCAGCAGACCGGGACAGGGCACAGATACGCAGTATTTT. Translation: CASRPGQGTDTQYF.

The chain couples TRBV29-1 to TRBJ1-1; weak D call: TRBD1 (5 bases). V gave up 4 bases and J gave up 3 bases, with 12 bases separating them. This CDR3 contains 13 residues. In germline, CDR1 is SQVTM, CDR2 ANQGSEA. The CDR3 sequence: CSVVRGMDTEAFF. The DNA for the CDR3 is TGCAGCGTTGTTAGGGGAATGGACACTGAAGCTTTCTTT.

This sequence joins TRBV5-1 and TRBJ2-7; TRBD2 is a possible D gene (6 bases). Germline V gives CDR1 SGHRS, CDR2 YFSETQ. The ends were cut back, 2 bases at V and 6 bases at J, with 9 bases in the middle. The CDR3 length is 12 residues. CDR3 sequence (DNA): TGCGCCAGCAGCTTCCAGGGAGGCGAGCAGTACTTC. Translation: CASSFQGGEQYF.